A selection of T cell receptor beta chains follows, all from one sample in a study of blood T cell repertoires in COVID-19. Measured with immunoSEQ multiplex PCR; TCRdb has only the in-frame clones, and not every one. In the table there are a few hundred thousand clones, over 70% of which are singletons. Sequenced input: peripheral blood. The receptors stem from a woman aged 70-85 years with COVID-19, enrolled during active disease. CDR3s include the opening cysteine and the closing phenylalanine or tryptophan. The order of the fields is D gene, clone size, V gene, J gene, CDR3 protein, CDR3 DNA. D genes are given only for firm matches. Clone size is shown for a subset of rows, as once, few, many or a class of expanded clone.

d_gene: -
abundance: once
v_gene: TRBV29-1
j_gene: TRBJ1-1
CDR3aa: CSVEAQLNTEAFF
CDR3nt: TGCAGCGTTGAAGCACAGCTGAACACTGAAGCTTTCTTT

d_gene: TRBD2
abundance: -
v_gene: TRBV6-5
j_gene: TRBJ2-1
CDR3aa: CASSFRLAGGNEQFF
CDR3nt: TGTGCCAGCAGTTTTAGACTAGCGGGAGGCAATGAGCAGTTCTTC

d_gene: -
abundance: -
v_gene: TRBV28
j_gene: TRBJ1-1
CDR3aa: CASEEGGANTEAFF
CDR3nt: TGTGCCAGCGAAGAGGGGGGGGCGAACACTGAAGCTTTCTTT

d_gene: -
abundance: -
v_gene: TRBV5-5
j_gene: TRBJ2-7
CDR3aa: CASSLGSNNEQYF
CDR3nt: TGTGCCAGCAGCTTGGGCTCTAATAACGAGCAGTACTTC

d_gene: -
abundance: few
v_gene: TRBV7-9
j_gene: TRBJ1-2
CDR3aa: CASSTPMATNYGYTF
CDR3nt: TGTGCCAGCAGCACCCCAATGGCCACTAACTATGGCTACACCTTC

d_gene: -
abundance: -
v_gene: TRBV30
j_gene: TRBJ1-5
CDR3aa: CAWSGPTRGLNQPQHF
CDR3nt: TGTGCCTGGAGTGGCCCTACTCGGGGGTTGAATCAGCCCCAGCATTTT

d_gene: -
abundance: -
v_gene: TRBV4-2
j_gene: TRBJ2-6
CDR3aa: CASSQVAFSSGAGANVLTF
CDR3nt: TGTGCCAGCAGCCAAGTAGCATTTTCGTCAGGGGCTGGGGCCAACGTCCTGACTTTC

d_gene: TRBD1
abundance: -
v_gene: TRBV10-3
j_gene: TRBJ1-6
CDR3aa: CAISAHRGANNSPLHF
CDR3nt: TGTGCCATCAGTGCTCACAGGGGGGCTAATAATTCACCCCTCCACTTT

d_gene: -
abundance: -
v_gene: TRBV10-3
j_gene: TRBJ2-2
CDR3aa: CATGQPQNTGELFF
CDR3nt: TGTGCCACAGGACAGCCCCAGAACACCGGGGAGCTGTTTTTT

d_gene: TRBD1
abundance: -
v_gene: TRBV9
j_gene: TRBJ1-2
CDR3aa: CASSVPRTGENYGYTF
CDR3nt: TGTGCCAGCAGCGTCCCCCGGACAGGCGAAAACTATGGCTACACCTTC

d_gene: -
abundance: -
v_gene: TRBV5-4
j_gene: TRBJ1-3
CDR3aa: CASSLGIGSNSGNTIYF
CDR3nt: TGTGCCAGCAGCTTGGGAATCGGGAGTAACTCTGGAAACACCATATATTTT

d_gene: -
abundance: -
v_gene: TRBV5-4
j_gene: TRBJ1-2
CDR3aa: CASRDLRSVLGYTF
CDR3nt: TGTGCCAGCAGGGATCTAAGGAGCGTCTTGGGCTACACCTTC

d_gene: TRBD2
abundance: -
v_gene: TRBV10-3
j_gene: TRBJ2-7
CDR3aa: CASRTSGRAEYEQYF
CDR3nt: TGTGCCAGCCGGACTAGCGGGAGGGCTGAATACGAGCAGTACTTC

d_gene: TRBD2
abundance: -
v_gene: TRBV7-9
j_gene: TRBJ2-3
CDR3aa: CASSLGASGNIDTQYF
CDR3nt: TGTGCCAGCAGCTTAGGAGCTAGCGGGAATATAGATACGCAGTATTTT

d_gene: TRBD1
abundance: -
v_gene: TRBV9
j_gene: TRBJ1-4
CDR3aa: CASSLLPGQGNEKLFF
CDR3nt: TGTGCCAGCAGCCTGCTCCCCGGACAGGGGAATGAAAAACTGTTTTTT

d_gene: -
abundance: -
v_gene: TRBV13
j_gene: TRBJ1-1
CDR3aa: CASSVRGRTEAFF
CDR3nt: TGTGCCAGCAGCGTCCGAGGGAGGACTGAAGCTTTCTTT

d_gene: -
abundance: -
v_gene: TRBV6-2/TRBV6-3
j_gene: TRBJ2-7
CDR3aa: CASSPGDEQYF
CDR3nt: TGTGCCAGCAGCCCAGGGGACGAGCAGTACTTC

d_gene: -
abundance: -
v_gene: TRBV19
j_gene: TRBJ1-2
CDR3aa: CASNPPGEGNYGYTF
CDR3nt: TGTGCCAGTAACCCCCCGGGTGAGGGTAACTATGGCTACACCTTC

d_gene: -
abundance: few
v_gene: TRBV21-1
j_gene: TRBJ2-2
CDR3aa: CASSKSWGLGTGELFF
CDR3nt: -

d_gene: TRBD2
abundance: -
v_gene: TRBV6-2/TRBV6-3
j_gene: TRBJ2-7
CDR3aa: CASSYFGTSGRSSYEQYF
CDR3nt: TGTGCCAGCAGTTACTTCGGGACTAGCGGGAGAAGCTCCTACGAGCAGTACTTC

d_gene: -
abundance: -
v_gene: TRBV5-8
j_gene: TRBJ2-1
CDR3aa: CASSSWHRGSSNEQFF
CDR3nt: TGTGCCAGCAGCTCTTGGCATAGGGGATCTTCCAATGAGCAGTTCTTC

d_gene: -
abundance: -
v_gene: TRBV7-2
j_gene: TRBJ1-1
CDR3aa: CASSLESLTEAFF
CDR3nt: TGTGCCAGCAGCTTAGAGAGTCTCACTGAAGCTTTCTTT

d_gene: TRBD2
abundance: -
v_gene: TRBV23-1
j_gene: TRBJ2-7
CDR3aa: CANYQSRLAGGNSYEQYF
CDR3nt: TGCGCCAACTATCAGTCGAGACTAGCGGGAGGAAACTCCTACGAGCAGTACTTC

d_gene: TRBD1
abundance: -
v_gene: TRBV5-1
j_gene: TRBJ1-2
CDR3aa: CASSLGQGSGYTF
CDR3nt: TGCGCCAGCAGCTTGGGACAGGGGTCGGGCTACACCTTC

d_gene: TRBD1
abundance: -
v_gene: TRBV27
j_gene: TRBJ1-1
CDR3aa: CASSLLGQELNTEAFF
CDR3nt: TGTGCCAGCAGTCTTCTCGGACAGGAATTGAACACTGAAGCTTTCTTT

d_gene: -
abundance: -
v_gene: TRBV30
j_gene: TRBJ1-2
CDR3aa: CAWSVLGGGYGYTF
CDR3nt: TGTGCCTGGAGTGTACTGGGAGGGGGCTATGGCTACACCTTC

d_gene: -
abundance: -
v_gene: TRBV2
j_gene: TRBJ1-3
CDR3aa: CASSPDNIFIGNTIYF
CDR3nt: TGTGCCAGCAGTCCGGACAATATCTTTATTGGAAACACCATATATTTT

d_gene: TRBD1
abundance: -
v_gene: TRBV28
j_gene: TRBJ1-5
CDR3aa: CASSYGTGRNQPQHF
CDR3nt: TGTGCCAGCAGTTACGGGACAGGACGCAATCAGCCCCAGCATTTT

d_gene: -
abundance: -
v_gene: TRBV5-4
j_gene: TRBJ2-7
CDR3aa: CASSPHGRAYEQYF
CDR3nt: TGTGCCAGCAGCCCCCATGGGCGGGCCTACGAGCAGTACTTC

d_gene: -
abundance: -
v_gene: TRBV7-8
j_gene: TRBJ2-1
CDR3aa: CASSQGVGEQFF
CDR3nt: TGTGCCAGCAGCCAAGGGGTCGGGGAGCAGTTCTTC

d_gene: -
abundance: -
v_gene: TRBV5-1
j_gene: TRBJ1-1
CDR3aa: CASYPEQLNTEAFF
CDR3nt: TGCGCCAGCTATCCGGAACAGCTGAACACTGAAGCTTTCTTT

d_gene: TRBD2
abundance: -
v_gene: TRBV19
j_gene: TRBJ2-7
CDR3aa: CASSPFGGGSYEQYF
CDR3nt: TGTGCCAGTAGCCCATTCGGCGGGGGATCCTACGAGCAGTACTTC

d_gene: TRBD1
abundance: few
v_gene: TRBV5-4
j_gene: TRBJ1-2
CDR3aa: CASSSGQLNYGYTF
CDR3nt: TGTGCCAGCAGCTCGGGACAGTTGAACTATGGCTACACCTTC

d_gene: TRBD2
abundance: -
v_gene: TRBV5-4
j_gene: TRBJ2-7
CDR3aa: CASSAGSGGGYEQYF
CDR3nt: TGTGCCAGCAGCGCGGGGAGCGGGGGGGGCTACGAGCAGTACTTC

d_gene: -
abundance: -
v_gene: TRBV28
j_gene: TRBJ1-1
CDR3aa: CASSSGTAMNTEAFF
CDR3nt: TGTGCCAGCAGTTCAGGGACTGCGATGAACACTGAAGCTTTCTTT

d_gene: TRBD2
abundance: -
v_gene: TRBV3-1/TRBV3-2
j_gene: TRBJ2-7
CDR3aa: CASSPLTSGSGEQYF
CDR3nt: TGTGCCAGCAGCCCCTTGACTAGCGGGAGTGGCGAGCAGTACTTC

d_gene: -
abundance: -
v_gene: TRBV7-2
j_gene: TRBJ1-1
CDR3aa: CASSLVSEAFF
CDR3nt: TGTGCCAGCAGCTTAGTATCTGAAGCTTTCTTT

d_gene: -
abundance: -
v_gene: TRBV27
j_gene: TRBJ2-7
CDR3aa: CASSSIFGGPYEQYF
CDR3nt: TGTGCCAGCAGTTCCATCTTTGGCGGCCCCTACGAGCAGTACTTC

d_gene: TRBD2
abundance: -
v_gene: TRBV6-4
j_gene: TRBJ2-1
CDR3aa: CASRICLAGLRNNEQFF
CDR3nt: TGTGCCAGCAGAATTTGCTTAGCGGGCCTTAGGAACAATGAGCAGTTCTTC

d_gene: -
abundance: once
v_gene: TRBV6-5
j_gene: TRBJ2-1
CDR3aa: CASSYAQYNEQFF
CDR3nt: TGTGCCAGCAGTTACGCCCAGTACAATGAGCAGTTCTTC

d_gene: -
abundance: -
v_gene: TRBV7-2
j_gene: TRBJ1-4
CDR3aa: CASSLIYREKLFF
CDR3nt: TGTGCCAGCAGCTTAATTTACAGGGAAAAACTGTTTTTT

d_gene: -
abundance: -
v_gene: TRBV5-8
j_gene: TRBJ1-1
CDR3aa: CASSTLTDSWDTEAFF
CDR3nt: TGTGCCAGCAGCACCCTCACAGACAGCTGGGACACTGAAGCTTTCTTT

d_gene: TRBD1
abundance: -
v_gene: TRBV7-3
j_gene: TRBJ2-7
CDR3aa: CASSPPPRTGVYEQYF
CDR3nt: TGTGCCAGCAGCCCCCCACCCAGGACAGGGGTCTACGAGCAGTACTTC

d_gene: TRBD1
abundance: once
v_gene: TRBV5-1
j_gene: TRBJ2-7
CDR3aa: CASSFYRGEQYF
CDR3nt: TGCGCCAGCAGCTTCTACAGGGGGGAGCAGTACTTC

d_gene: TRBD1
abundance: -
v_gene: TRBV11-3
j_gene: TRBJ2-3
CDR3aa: CASSYRQGAADTQYF
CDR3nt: TGTGCCAGCAGCTATAGACAGGGGGCGGCAGATACGCAGTATTTT

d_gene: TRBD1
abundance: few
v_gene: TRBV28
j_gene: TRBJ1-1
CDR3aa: CASSSQGYRAFF
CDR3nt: TGTGCCAGCAGTTCACAGGGGTATCGAGCTTTCTTT

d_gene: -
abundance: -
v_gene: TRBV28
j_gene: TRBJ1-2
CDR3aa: CASSLSDRTNYGYTF
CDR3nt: TGTGCCAGCAGTTTATCCGACAGGACTAACTATGGCTACACCTTC

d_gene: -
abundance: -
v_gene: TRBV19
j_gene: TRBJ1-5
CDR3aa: CASSIRGASQPQHF
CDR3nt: TGTGCCAGTAGTATTCGGGGGGCTAGTCAGCCCCAGCATTTT

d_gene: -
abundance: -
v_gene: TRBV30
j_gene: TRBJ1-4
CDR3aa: CAWRGLPNEKLFF
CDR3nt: TGTGCCTGGAGGGGCCTCCCCAATGAAAAACTGTTTTTT

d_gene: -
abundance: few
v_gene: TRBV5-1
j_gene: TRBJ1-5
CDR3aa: CASSLAGDDYQPQHF
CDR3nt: TGCGCCAGCAGCTTGGCAGGGGATGACTATCAGCCCCAGCATTTT

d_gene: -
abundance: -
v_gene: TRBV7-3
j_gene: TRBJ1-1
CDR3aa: CASSRGGDTEAFF
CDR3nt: TGTGCCAGCAGCCGGGGAGGGGACACTGAAGCTTTCTTT